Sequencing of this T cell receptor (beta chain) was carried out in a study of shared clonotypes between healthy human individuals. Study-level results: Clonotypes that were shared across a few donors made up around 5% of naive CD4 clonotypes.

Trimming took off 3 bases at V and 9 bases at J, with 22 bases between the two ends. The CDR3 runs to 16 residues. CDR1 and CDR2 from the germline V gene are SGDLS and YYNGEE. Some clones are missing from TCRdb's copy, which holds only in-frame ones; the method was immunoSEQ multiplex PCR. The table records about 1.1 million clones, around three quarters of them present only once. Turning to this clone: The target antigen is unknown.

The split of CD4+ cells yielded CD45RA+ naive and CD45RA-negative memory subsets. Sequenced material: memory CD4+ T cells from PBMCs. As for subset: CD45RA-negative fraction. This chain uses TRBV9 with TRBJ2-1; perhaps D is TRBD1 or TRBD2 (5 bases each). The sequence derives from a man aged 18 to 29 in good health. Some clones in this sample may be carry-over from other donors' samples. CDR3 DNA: TGTGCCAGCAGCGCTTCCGGGACCACTGGAGTTCGTGAGCAGTTCTTC. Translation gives CASSASGTTGVREQFF.